The 20 T cell receptor beta chains presented below share a single source sample, sequenced in a study of CD8 T cells in Susac syndrome (dated by TCRdb to between 2019 and 2020). Library preparation used the immunoSEQ multiplex PCR assay. RNA was extracted using the RNeasy kit, and roughly 0.45 to 1 microgram was reverse transcribed with random hexamers. TCRdb's own reprocessing of the public reads used fastp at Q25 and MiXCR and kept productive beta chains. Rows with a matching CDR3 protein are joined into one entry that keeps the most common DNA and genes. Recorded for this sample are about 200,000 distinct CDR3 sequences; about 95% of them occurred a single time. Clones ranked in the top ten supply approximately 0.094% of the sample. Sequencing was done on a sample of CD4+ T cells from PBMCs. The receptors were sampled from a human donor in good health.

The J gene is TRBJ2-7, the V gene TRBV4-3, with D possibly matching TRBD1 (6 bases). V lost 0 bases and J 1 base, leaving 13 bases between the germline ends. The germline V gene encodes CDR1 LGHNA and CDR2 YSLEER. The length of the CDR3 is 16 residues. This CDR3 reads CASSQDLGALSYEQYF. The CDR3 DNA reads TGCGCCAGCAGCCAAGATCTGGGGGCCCTATCCTACGAGCAGTACTTC.

This chain joins TRBV7-3 and TRBJ2-2; D may be TRBD2 (6 bases). V lost 2 bases and J lost 3, with 7 bases in between. The germline V gene encodes CDR1 SGHTA and CDR2 FQGTGA. CDR3 size: 14 residues. DNA of the CDR3: TGTGCCAGCAGCTTAGGAGGGCACACCGGGGAGCTGTTTTTT. This codes for CASSLGGHTGELFF.

V gene TRBV7-9 combines with J gene TRBJ2-2; D perhaps matches TRBD2 (6 bases). The V gene lost 5 bases and the J gene lost 4 bases, with 8 bases spanning the gap. This CDR3 comprises 13 residues. Germline lookup yields CDR1 SEHNR and CDR2 FQNEAQ (reference sequence). CDR3: CASSRGSTGELFF. In DNA form, the CDR3 reads TGTGCCAGCAGCCGGGGGAGCACCGGGGAGCTGTTTTTT.

CDR3 in amino acids: CATGGTVTRQQTQYF. CDR3 DNA: TGTGCCACGGGGGGAACCGTCACTAGGCAACAGACCCAGTACTTC. This chain connects TRBV2 to TRBJ2-5; TRBD2 agrees at 7 bases. From germline, CDR1 is SNHLY and CDR2 FYNNEI. The ends lost 10 bases at V and 6 bases at J; junction bases unmatched: 17. The CDR3 runs to 15 residues.

The chain is built from TRBV5-1 and TRBJ2-3, with D unresolved. CDR3 length equals 17 residues. Between the trimmed V and J ends, which lost 0 bases and 9 bases, there was a span of 23 bases. The germline CDR1 and CDR2 sequences are SGHRS and YFSETQ. The CDR3 region is CASSLDSPATQFGTQYF. CDR3 DNA: TGCGCCAGCAGCTTGGACAGCCCAGCCACACAGTTTGGGACGCAGTATTTT.

The J gene is TRBJ2-1, the V gene TRBV29-1; 8 bases align to TRBD1. The CDR3 covers 14 residues. The junction had 10 bases not matched to a gene; V was cut back by 4 bases and J by 8 bases. Germline V gene data show CDR1 as SQVTM and CDR2 as ANQGSEA. CDR3 residues: CSVGGTGPYHEQFF. CDR3 DNA sequence: TGCAGCGTTGGGGGGACAGGTCCGTACCATGAGCAGTTCTTC.

This chain links TRBV27 with TRBJ1-5; no clear D. CDR1 is MNHEY and CDR2 is SMNVEV in the germline V gene (reference sequence). The CDR3 loop spans 16 amino acids. The V and J ends lost 3 bases and 4 bases respectively, with 16 bases between them. This chain's CDR3 is CASSFRSGGENQPQHF. For the CDR3, the DNA is TGTGCCAGCAGTTTTCGGTCGGGTGGGGAGAATCAGCCCCAGCATTTT.

This chain links TRBV5-1 with TRBJ1-1; TRBD1 is a possible D gene (5 bases). The V end lost 4 bases, the J end lost 4 bases, and 14 bases lay between the germline ends. Germline values: CDR1 SGHRS, CDR2 YFSETQ. The CDR3 has 14 amino acids. CDR3 coding DNA: TGCGCCAGCAGCCCCGGAGGGACGCGCACTGAAGCTTTCTTT. Residues: CASSPGGTRTEAFF.

The chain couples TRBV5-1 to TRBJ2-7, with 7 bases matching TRBD1. CDR1 SGHRS and CDR2 YFSETQ come from the germline V gene. This CDR3 is 16 amino acids long. V was clipped by 0 bases and J by 3 bases; unmatched bases: 9. This chain's CDR3 is CASSLDTGTAFYEQYF. DNA of the CDR3: TGCGCCAGCAGCTTGGATACCGGGACAGCCTTCTACGAGCAGTACTTC. Complete variable domain (other parts from reference TRBV5-1 and TRBJ2-7): KAGVTQTPRYLIKTRGQQVTLSCSPISGHRSVSWYQQTPGQGLQFLFEYFSETQRNKGNFPGRFSGRQFSNSRSEMNVSTLELGDSALYLCASSLDTGTAFYEQYFGPGTRLTVT.

The V call is TRBV14, the J call TRBJ2-7, with 9 positions matching TRBD1. This CDR3 is built from 16 residues. CDR1 SGHDN and CDR2 FVKESK come from the germline V gene. V shed 6 bases, J shed 3 bases, and the junction held 12 bases outside the gene matches. The CDR3 sequence is CASRQTGTGRYYEQYV. The CDR3 coding sequence is TGTGCCAGCAGACAGACCGGGACAGGGAGGTACTACGAGCAGTACGTC.

The V call is TRBV7-2, the J call TRBJ2-3, with D perhaps matching TRBD1 (6 bases). The CDR3 consists of 15 residues. Germline V gene lookup returns CDR1 SGHTA and CDR2 FQGNSA. V lost 5 bases and J lost 3, with 15 bases in between. CDR3 amino acids: CASSASRGGTDTQYF. The CDR3 bases are TGTGCCAGCAGCGCCTCCAGGGGTGGGACAGATACGCAGTATTTT.

The V and J genes are TRBV7-2 and TRBJ2-1; D is possibly TRBD1 (6 bases). This CDR3 region has 13 residues. Germline V lookup: CDR1 SGHTA, CDR2 FQGNSA. The V gene lost 4 bases and the J gene lost 7 bases, with 11 bases spanning the gap. The CDR3 region is CASSSGTGNEQFF. The CDR3 nucleotides are TGTGCCAGCAGCTCCGGAACAGGGAATGAGCAGTTCTTC.

The chain links TRBV7-9 to TRBJ1-1; unclear D gene. Germline CDR1 and CDR2: SEHNR and FQNEAQ (reference sequence). With 8 bases removed from V and 7 bases from J, the gap between germline ends came to 20 bases. This CDR3 comprises 14 residues. This CDR3 is CASSDRGSEGEAFF. CDR3 sequence (DNA): TGTGCCAGCTCTGACCGAGGCTCCGAAGGTGAAGCTTTCTTT.

This chain uses TRBV10-3 with TRBJ1-2; 10 positions match TRBD1. This CDR3 contains 16 residues. After removal of 6 bases from V and 4 bases from J, the junction contained 11 bases not matched to a gene. Germline-derived CDR1 and CDR2 are ENHRY and SYGVKD. The CDR3 nucleotides read TGTGCCATCAGCTCCGGGACAGGGGCGAGGAGCTATGGCTACACCTTC. It translates to CAISSGTGARSYGYTF.

The DNA for the CDR3 is TGCAGCGTCGGGGTATGGGGCAATCAGCCCCAGCATTTT. It codes for CSVGVWGNQPQHF. The genes are TRBV29-1 and TRBJ1-5; no reliable D call. The CDR3 has 13 amino acids. V was cut by 6 bases and J by 2 bases, with 11 bases left in between. Germline V lookup: CDR1 SQVTM, CDR2 ANQGSEA.

DNA of the CDR3: TGCAGTGCCGCAGAGACGGGGAGCCAAGAGACCCAGTACTTC. The encoded protein is CSAAETGSQETQYF. The J gene is TRBJ2-5, the V gene TRBV20-1; a weak D match, TRBD2 (5 bases). CDR3 length equals 14 residues. CDR1 is DFQATT and CDR2 is SNEGSKA in the germline V gene (reference sequence). The ends were cut back, 6 bases at V and 1 base at J, with 15 bases in the middle.

CDR3 in DNA: TGTGCCAGCAGAGCGGACAGGGTCTATGGCTACACCTTC. It encodes CASRADRVYGYTF. The rearrangement links TRBV25-1 to TRBJ1-2; 8 bases are shared with TRBD1. V gave up 6 bases and J gave up 4 bases; unmatched junction bases: 4. Germline V CDR1 and CDR2: MGHDK, SYGVNS. The CDR3 is made up of 13 amino acids.

This clonotype was detected once. The V call is TRBV30, the J call TRBJ2-7; 11 bases agree with TRBD2. V was clipped by 3 bases and J by 4 bases; unmatched bases: 5. Germline-derived CDR1 and CDR2 are GTSNPN and SVGIG (reference sequence). The CDR3 has 14 residues. The CDR3 bases are TGTGCCTGGAGCCTAGCGGGAGGCGTGTACGAGCAGTACGTC. Its translation is CAWSLAGGVYEQYV.

This clonotype was seen only once. V gene TRBV20-1 combines with J gene TRBJ1-4; TRBD1 is a possible D gene (5 bases). Looked up from germline, CDR1 is DFQATT and CDR2 is SNEGSKA (reference sequence). The V end was cut by 6 bases, the J end by 6 bases, with 17 bases between. CDR3 length equals 14 residues. The CDR3 is CSAIPGQGDEKLFF. CDR3 DNA: TGCAGTGCCATTCCAGGGCAGGGCGATGAAAAACTGTTTTTT.

J is TRBJ2-1 and V is TRBV27; D not certain. Germline CDR1 MNHEY, CDR2 SMNVEV (reference sequence). With 2 bases removed from V and 7 bases from J, the gap between germline ends came to 15 bases. This CDR3 has 15 residues. CDR3 region: CASSLTWSGENEQFF. Written as DNA, the CDR3 is TGTGCCAGCAGTTTAACGTGGAGTGGGGAAAATGAGCAGTTCTTC.